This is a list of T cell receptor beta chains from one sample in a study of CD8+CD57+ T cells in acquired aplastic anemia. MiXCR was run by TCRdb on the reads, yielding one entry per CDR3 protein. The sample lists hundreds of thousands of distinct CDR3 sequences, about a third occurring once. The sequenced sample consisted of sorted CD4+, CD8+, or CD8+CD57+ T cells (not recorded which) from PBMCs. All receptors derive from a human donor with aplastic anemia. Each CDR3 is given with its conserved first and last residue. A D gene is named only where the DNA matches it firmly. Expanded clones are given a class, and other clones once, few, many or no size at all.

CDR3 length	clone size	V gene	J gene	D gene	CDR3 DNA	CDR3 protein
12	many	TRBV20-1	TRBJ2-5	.	TGCAGTGCTAGAGTAGGGAAAGAGACCCAGTACTTC	CSARVGKETQYF
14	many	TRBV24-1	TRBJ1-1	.	TGTGCCACCAGTGACCCCGTATTCCGGACTGAAGCTTTCTTT	CATSDPVFRTEAFF
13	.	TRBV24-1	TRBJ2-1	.	TGTGCCACCAGTGATTTTGCCCATTCGGATTTGTTCTTC	CATSDFAHSDLFF
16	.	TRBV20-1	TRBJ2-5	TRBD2	TGCAGTGCTAGAGATGGGCGGGGGAGCTTTTTTGAGACCCAGTACTTC	CSARDGRGSFFETQYF
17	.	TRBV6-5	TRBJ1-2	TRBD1	TGTGCCAGCAGTTACTCGACCCTTTGGACAGGGAACTATGGCTACACCTTC	CASSYSTLWTGNYGYTF
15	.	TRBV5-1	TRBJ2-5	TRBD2	TGCGCCAGCAGCTTGGCTAGCGGGGCTCAAGAGACCCAGTACTTC	CASSLASGAQETQYF
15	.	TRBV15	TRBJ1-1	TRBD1	TGTGCCACCAGCAGAGTGGGGACAGGGGGCAGTGAAGCTTTCTTT	CATSRVGTGGSEAFF
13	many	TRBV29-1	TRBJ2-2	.	TGCAGCGTTGAAGTGAGTCCGACCGGGGAGCTGTTTTTT	CSVEVSPTGELFF
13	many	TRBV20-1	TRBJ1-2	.	TGCAGTGCTTCAAAAGGGAAGGTGGATGGCTACACCTTC	CSASKGKVDGYTF
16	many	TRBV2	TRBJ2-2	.	TGTGCCAGCAGTGAAGCAAGCGGGCGAAACACCGGGGAGCTGTTTTTT	CASSEASGRNTGELFF
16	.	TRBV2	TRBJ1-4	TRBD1	TGTGCCAGCAGTTTAGGGGAGGGGGCCCTTAGTGAAAAACTGTTTTTT	CASSLGEGALSEKLFF
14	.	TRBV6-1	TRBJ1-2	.	TGTGCCAGCACCTCACTACGAAATTCTGGGGACTACACCTTC	CASTSLRNSGDYTF
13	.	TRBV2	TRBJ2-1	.	TGTGCCAGCAGCCCGTCTCATATCAATGAGCAGTTCTTC	CASSPSHINEQFF
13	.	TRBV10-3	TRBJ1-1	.	TGTGCCGGCAGTCCTGACAGAAACACTGGAGCTTTCTTT	CAGSPDRNTGAFF
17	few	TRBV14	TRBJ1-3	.	TGTGCCAGCAGCCAAGATTCTGGTCCAGGCTCTGGAAACACCATATATTTT	CASSQDSGPGSGNTIYF
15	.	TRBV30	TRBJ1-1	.	TGTGCCTGGAGTGGGTGGAGGGCAAATGTTGCTGAAGCTTTCTTT	CAWSGWRANVAEAFF
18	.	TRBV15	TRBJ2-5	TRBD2	TGTGCCACCAGCAGAAATTCCCTCATACTAGCGGGACAAGGGACCCAGTACTTC	CATSRNSLILAGQGTQYF
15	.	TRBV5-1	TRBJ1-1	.	TGTGCCAGCTCACCTAAGGACAGCGGTAACACTGAAGCTTTCTTT	CASSPKDSGNTEAFF
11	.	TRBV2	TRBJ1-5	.	TGTGCCACCGAACCTGGTCAGCCCCAGCATTTT	CATEPGQPQHF
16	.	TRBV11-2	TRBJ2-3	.	TGTGCCAGCAGCAAGCAGCCGGGACTCCCTGCAGATACGCAGTATTTT	CASSKQPGLPADTQYF
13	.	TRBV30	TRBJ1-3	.	TGTGCCTGGGGGGGGAACAGGGGAAACACCATATATTTT	CAWGGNRGNTIYF
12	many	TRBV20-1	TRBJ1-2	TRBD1	TGCAGTGCACCCCAGGGGGCAGGAGGCTACACCTTC	CSAPQGAGGYTF
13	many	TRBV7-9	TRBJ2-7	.	TGTGCCAGCATGCGCGCTCGCGCCTACGAGCAGTACTTC	CASMRARAYEQYF
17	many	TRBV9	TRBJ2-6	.	TGTGCCAGCAGCCCAGATGACAGGAGGGCTGGGGCCAACGTCCTGACTTTC	CASSPDDRRAGANVLTF
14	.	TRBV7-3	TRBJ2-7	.	TGTGCCAGCAGCTTAGGGCAGATCTCCTACGAGCAGTACTTC	CASSLGQISYEQYF
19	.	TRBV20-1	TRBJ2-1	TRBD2	TGCAGTGCTAGAGCCCGCGGGACTAGCGGGAGTTTTTCCTACAATGAGCAGTTCTTC	CSARARGTSGSFSYNEQFF
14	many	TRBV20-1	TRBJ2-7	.	TGCAGTGCTAACCAAGTCGTGGATTCATACGAGCAGTACTTC	CSANQVVDSYEQYF
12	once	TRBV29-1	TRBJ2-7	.	TGCAGCGTTGAAGTGGGTGCGTCCCCACAGTACTTC	CSVEVGASPQYF
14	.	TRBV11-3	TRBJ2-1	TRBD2	TGTGCCAGCAGCGGACTAGCACTCTACAATGAGCAGTTCTTC	CASSGLALYNEQFF
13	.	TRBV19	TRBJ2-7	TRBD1	TGTGCCAGTAGTAGACAGGGGAAAAACGAGCAGTACTTC	CASSRQGKNEQYF
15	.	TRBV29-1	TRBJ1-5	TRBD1	TGCAGCGTTGTCACGGACAGGGGGCACAATCAGCCCCAGCATTTT	CSVVTDRGHNQPQHF